This TCR beta chain appears in the sequencing data of a study of blood T cell repertoires in COVID-19. Across the study: The samples span acute and convalescent COVID-19 from the United States, Italy and Spain. PBMCs, B-cell-depleted T cells, or T cells provided the cDNA or gDNA that made up the material.

The ends lost 6 bases at V and 8 bases at J; junction bases unmatched: 8. CDR1 and CDR2 from the germline V gene are ENHRY and SYGVKD. The CDR3 has 16 residues. Authors' methods: By means of reference gene primer amplification, nucleated cell counts were estimated. TCRdb's copy holds only in-frame clones and misses some; the assay was immunoSEQ multiplex PCR. The V and J calls and clone size come from that table; D and trimming were worked out from the DNA. This table has about 180,000 clones, around 89% appearing once. The clonotype comes from a man younger than 30 who had recovered from COVID-19. V gene TRBV10-3 combines with J gene TRBJ2-1; TRBD2 agrees at 15 bases. Source material: peripheral blood. CDR3 amino acids: CAIRGRTSGRVDEQFF. DNA for the CDR3: TGTGCCATCAGGGGGCGGACTAGCGGGAGGGTGGATGAGCAGTTCTTC.